The 11 T cell receptor beta chains listed next were all sequenced from one sample in a study of beta chain features in type 1 diabetes. The study reverse transcribed the entire isolated RNA, so it sequenced expressed TCRB transcripts. Libraries were prepared by immunoSEQ multiplex PCR; TCRdb keeps only in-frame clonotypes and omits some of them. This repertoire shows more than 150,000 clones, about 13% found once; its top ten account for around 0.63%. Material: central memory CD4+ T cells from blood. Source of these receptors: a young woman in good health.

The gene calls are TRBV30 and TRBJ2-1; 11 nucleotides align to TRBD1. V trimming: 5 bases; J trimming: 8 bases; junction bases outside the gene matches: 2. The CDR3 is 12 residues long. The germline V gene encodes CDR1 GTSNPN and CDR2 SVGIG (reference sequence). CDR3 protein: CAWGQGAHEQFF. The DNA of the CDR3 is TGTGCCTGGGGACAGGGGGCCCATGAGCAGTTCTTC.

This clone was seen more than once but under ten times. The V gene is TRBV9, the J gene TRBJ1-1; no clear D gene. This CDR3 has 14 amino acids. Between the trimmed V and J ends, which lost 4 bases and 1 base, there was a span of 11 bases. Germline V gene data show CDR1 as SGDLS and CDR2 as YYNGEE. For the CDR3, the DNA is TGTGCCAGCAGCCCTAGCCTAGCGAACACTGAAGCTTTCTTT. It codes for CASSPSLANTEAFF.

The V gene is TRBV28, the J gene TRBJ2-3; weak D call: TRBD2 (6 bases). The germline V gene encodes CDR1 MDHEN and CDR2 SYDVKM. Trimming cost V 8 bases and J 4 bases, with 16 bases left between them. There are 14 residues in the CDR3. This CDR3 is CASVFSGSADTQYF. The CDR3 DNA reads as TGTGCCAGCGTGTTTAGCGGCTCGGCAGATACGCAGTATTTT.

This sequence joins TRBV27 and TRBJ1-2; D unresolved. The CDR3 consists of 17 residues. In germline, CDR1 is MNHEY, CDR2 SMNVEV (reference sequence). V was pared by 6 bases and J by 8 bases, with 28 bases between. The CDR3 spells CASSLQVRNGRSGGYTF. The CDR3 nucleotides read TGTGCCAGCAGCCTTCAGGTTAGGAACGGCCGATCGGGGGGCTACACCTTC.

The chain carries TRBV29-1 and TRBJ2-1, with 8 nucleotides matching TRBD1. V lost 4 bases and J lost 10; bases outside the gene matches: 6. The germline gives CDR1 SQVTM, CDR2 ANQGSEA. CDR3 length equals 12 residues. For the CDR3, the DNA is TGCAGCGTTGTTCAGGGGGCACAGGAGCAGTTCTTC. Residues: CSVVQGAQEQFF.

This clone was detected only a few times. The chain couples TRBV25-1 to TRBJ1-3; D uncertain. V lost 9 bases and J 0 bases, leaving 9 bases between the germline ends. In germline, CDR1 is MGHDK, CDR2 SYGVNS. CDR3 size: 13 residues. Written as DNA, the CDR3 is TGTGCCAGTACAGCCAGCTCTGGAAACACCATATATTTT. Protein product: CASTASSGNTIYF.

The chain uses TRBV7-9 and TRBJ1-2, with 7 bases identical to TRBD1. Germline-derived CDR1 and CDR2 are SEHNR and FQNEAQ (reference sequence). Germline trimming cut 5 bases from V and 4 bases from J; bases unmatched to any gene: 4. This CDR3 spans 13 amino acids. The CDR3 DNA reads as TGTGCCAGCAGCATGGGACAGAGCTATGGCTACACCTTC. This translates into CASSMGQSYGYTF.

The rearrangement links TRBV7-8 to TRBJ2-7; a weak D match, TRBD2 (6 bases). The V gene's germline CDR1 is SGHVS and CDR2 FQNEAQ. Trimming removed 5 bases at V and 3 bases at J, with 20 bases between. The CDR3 extends over 16 amino acids. CDR3 sequence: CASSLTTGLIHYEQYF. The CDR3 nucleotides read TGTGCCAGCAGCCTTACTACGGGACTTATACACTACGAGCAGTACTTC.

This clone has more than one count but fewer than ten. The chain carries TRBV29-1 and TRBJ1-2; TRBD1 might be the D (5 bases). Trimming stripped 3 bases from V and 4 bases from J, with 9 bases between. Germline V gene lookup returns CDR1 SQVTM and CDR2 ANQGSEA. This CDR3 is 12 amino acids long. This CDR3 reads CSVEVGAYGYTF. CDR3 DNA sequence: TGCAGCGTTGAGGTAGGGGCCTATGGCTACACCTTC.

The gene calls are TRBV5-1 and TRBJ1-5; TRBD1 aligns across 7 bases. The CDR3 has 15 residues. J was trimmed by 2 bases and V by 0 bases; bases with no gene match: 2. The germline gives CDR1 SGHRS, CDR2 YFSETQ. CDR3 sequence (DNA): TGCGCCAGCAGCTTGGGACAGGGCGGCAATCAGCCCCAGCATTTT. It specifies CASSLGQGGNQPQHF.

This clone has just a few counts. The chain has TRBV5-1 and TRBJ2-7; 7 bases align to TRBD2. Germline CDR1 reads SGHRS; CDR2 reads YFSETQ. The J segment lost 6 bases and the V segment lost 3 bases, leaving 12 bases of the junction unmatched. The CDR3 runs 15 residues. In DNA, the CDR3 is TGCGCCAGCAGCTCCCAGGGAGGGCCGGGACCCGAGCAGTACTTC. Translated: CASSSQGGPGPEQYF.